This TCR beta chain was recovered during a study of T cell repertoires in cytomegalovirus infection (dated 2019 in TCRdb). Study-wide context: Recently identified HLA-C-restricted CMV epitopes, whose presentation resists viral immunomodulation, were targeted by peptide stimulations together with well-studied HLA-B-restricted epitopes. Donor HLA type was relevant to the analysis, because carriage of CMV infection together with the matching HLA type was indicated by public TCR beta signatures. Study-wide conclusions, independent of this receptor: The ex vivo response was dominated by HLA-C-restricted CMV-specific TCR beta clonotypes, which also provided the single most frequent clonotype in two of eight donors. Carriers of CMV infection plus the relevant HLA type were discriminated by the cumulative frequency of public TCR beta family members in the study cohort and in an independent approximately 360-donor cohort.

TCRdb records Illumina HiSeq 1500 as the sequencer. TCRdb ran its own pipeline on the public reads, namely fastp trimming at Q25 and MiXCR clone calling, and kept in-frame beta chains. Records with the same CDR3 protein are collapsed into one entry carrying the most frequent genes and DNA. The sample yields 370,000 or so distinct CDR3 sequences; about 34% were counted once. Roughly 14% of the sample is in the top ten clones. A note on this clonotype: Its target antigen remains unknown. One base away there is no much larger clone; base qualities are not given.

From the cysteine up to the phenylalanine, the CDR3 has a length of 14 residues. Only the CDR3 portion is preserved as DNA: 42 bases, with reading frame beginning at the first base. CDR1 and CDR2, per the germline V gene, are SNHLY and FYNNEI. V sheds 3 bases and J sheds 2 bases, leaving 9 bases between their ends. Read against the paper, the sample's treatment or condition label means: in vitro stimulation with specific CMV peptide epitopes to enrich CMV-specific T cells. The sequence is built from TRBV2 and TRBJ2-3; the D gene is perhaps TRBD1, on 6 matching bases. The clonotype comes from a human donor in good health (CMV status not recorded). Some clones in this sample may be carry-over from other donors' samples. Sequences were derived from cultured PBMCs, sampled from culture after CMV antigen stimulation. The CDR3 amino acid sequence is: CASSEVGHTDTQYF. The DNA reads TGTGCCAGCAGTGAGGTGGGACACACAGATACGCAGTATTTT. The CDR3 plus the reference TRBV2 and TRBJ2-3 genes for the other parts give the full variable domain: EPEVTQTPSHQVTQMGQEVILRCVPISNHLYFYWYRQILGQKVEFLVSFYNNEISEKSEIFDDQFSVERPDGSNFTLKIRSTKLEDSAMYFCASSEVGHTDTQYFGPGTRLTVL.